Detailed here is one T cell receptor beta chain. What it binds is not known. Reverse transcribing all isolated RNA meant expressed TCRB transcripts were sequenced. TCRdb keeps only in-frame clones here, not all; method: immunoSEQ multiplex PCR. The sample has under 450,000 clones, more than 12% seen once. Blood was drawn once from each donor into heparinised tubes. The draws averaged around 0.12 L. This entry comes from a study of beta chain features in type 1 diabetes. Study-wide background: Patients shared similar age, gender and cell yields with healthy donors. Findings and caveats of the study: Relative to healthy donors, patients appeared to have naive, central memory and Treg TCRB repertoires that were more similar. Patients with type 1 diabetes carried fewer insertions and had more deletions at their VDJ junctions.

V was clipped by 2 bases and J by 3 bases; unmatched bases: 15. Per germline, CDR1 GTSNPN and CDR2 SVGIG (reference sequence). The CDR3 is made up of 19 amino acids. The clonotype was recovered from a woman under 30 in good health. This rearrangement joins TRBV30 to TRBJ2-3, with 12 bases matching TRBD2. Sequenced sample: naive CD4+ T cells from blood. The CDR3 spells CAWSSHPNRLAGVTDTQYF. The CDR3, as DNA: TGTGCCTGGAGTTCCCACCCGAACCGACTAGCGGGAGTGACAGATACGCAGTATTTT.